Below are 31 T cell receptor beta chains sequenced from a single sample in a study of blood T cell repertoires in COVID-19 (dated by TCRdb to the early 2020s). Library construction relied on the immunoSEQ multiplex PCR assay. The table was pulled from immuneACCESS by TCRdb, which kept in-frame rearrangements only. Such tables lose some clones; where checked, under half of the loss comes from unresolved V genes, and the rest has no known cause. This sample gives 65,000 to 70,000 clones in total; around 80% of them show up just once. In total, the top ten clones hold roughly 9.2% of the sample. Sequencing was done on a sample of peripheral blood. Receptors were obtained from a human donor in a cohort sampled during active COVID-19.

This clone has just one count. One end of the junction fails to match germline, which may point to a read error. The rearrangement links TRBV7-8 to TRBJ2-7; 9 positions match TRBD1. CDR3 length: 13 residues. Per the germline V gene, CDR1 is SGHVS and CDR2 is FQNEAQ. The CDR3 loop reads CASSFSQDRGTVF. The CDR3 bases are TGTGCCAGCAGCTTCTCCCAGGACAGGGGAACTGTCTTC.

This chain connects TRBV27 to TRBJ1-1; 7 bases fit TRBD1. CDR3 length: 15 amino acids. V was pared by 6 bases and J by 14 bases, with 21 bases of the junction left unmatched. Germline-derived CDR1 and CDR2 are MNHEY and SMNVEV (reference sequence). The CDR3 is CASRQMGQGGQGWFF. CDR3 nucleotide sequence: TGTGCCAGCAGACAAATGGGGCAGGGGGGCCAAGGTTGGTTCTTT.

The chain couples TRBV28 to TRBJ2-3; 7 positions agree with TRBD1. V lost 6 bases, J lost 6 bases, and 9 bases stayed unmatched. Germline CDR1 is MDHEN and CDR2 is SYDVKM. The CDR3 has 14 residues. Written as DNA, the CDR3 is TGTGCCAGCAGCCCGGCTACAGGGGACGATACGCAGTATTTT. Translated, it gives CASSPATGDDTQYF. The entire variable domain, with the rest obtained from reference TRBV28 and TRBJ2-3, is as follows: DVKVTQSSRYLVKRTGEKVFLECVQDMDHENMFWYRQDPGLGLRLIYFSYDVKMKEKGDIPEGYSVSREKKERFSLILESASTNQTSMYLCASSPATGDDTQYFGPGTRLTVL.

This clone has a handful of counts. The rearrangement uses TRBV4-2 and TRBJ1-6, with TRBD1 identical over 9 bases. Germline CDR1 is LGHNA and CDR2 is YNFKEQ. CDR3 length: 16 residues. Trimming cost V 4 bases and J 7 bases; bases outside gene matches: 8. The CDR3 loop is CASSRWGQGQNSPLHF. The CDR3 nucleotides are TGTGCCAGCAGCCGCTGGGGACAGGGCCAAAATTCACCCCTCCACTTT.

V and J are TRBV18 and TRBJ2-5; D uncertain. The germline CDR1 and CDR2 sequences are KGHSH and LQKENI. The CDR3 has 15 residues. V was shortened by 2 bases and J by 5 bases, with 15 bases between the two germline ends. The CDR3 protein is CASSPKTTQSETQYF. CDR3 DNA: TGTGCCAGCTCACCAAAAACCACCCAAAGCGAGACCCAGTACTTC.

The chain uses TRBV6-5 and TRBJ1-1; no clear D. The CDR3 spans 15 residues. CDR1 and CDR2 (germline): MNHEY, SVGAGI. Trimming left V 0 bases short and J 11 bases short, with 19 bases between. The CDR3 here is CASSYSRTSKVAAFF. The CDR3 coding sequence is TGTGCCAGCAGTTACTCGCGGACTTCTAAGGTGGCCGCTTTCTTT.

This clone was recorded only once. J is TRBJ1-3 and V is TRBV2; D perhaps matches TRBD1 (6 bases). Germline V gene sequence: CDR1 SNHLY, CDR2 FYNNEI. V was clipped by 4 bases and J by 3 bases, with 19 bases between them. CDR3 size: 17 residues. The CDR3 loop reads CASSATGGRGFGNTIYF. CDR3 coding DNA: TGTGCCAGCAGTGCGACAGGAGGAAGAGGCTTTGGAAACACCATATATTTT.

CDR3 loop: CASSLEGAQGYTF. DNA of the CDR3: TGCGCCAGCAGCTTGGAGGGGGCGCAAGGCTACACCTTC. The rearrangement uses TRBV5-1 and TRBJ1-2; 7 nucleotides line up with TRBD1. The trim removed 0 bases at V and 8 bases at J, leaving 4 bases unmatched. CDR1 and CDR2 from the germline V gene are SGHRS and YFSETQ. This CDR3 region has 13 residues.

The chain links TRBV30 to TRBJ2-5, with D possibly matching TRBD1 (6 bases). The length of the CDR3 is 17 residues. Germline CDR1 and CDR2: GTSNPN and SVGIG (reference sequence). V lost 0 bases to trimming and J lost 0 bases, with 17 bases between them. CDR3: CAWSVWGTRSDQETQYF. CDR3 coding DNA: TGTGCCTGGAGTGTATGGGGGACAAGGAGCGACCAAGAGACCCAGTACTTC.

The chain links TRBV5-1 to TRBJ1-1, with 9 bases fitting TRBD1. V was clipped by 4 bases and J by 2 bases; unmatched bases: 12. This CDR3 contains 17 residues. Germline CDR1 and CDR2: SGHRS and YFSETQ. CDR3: CASSKGGGTGFNTEAFF. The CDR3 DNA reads TGCGCCAGCAGCAAGGGGGGTGGGACAGGGTTTAACACTGAAGCTTTCTTT.

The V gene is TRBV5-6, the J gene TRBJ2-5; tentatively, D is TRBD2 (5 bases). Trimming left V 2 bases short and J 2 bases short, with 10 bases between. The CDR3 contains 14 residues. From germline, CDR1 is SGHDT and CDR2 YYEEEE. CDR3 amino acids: CASSFRSGQETQYF. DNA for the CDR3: TGTGCCAGCAGCTTTAGAAGCGGACAAGAGACCCAGTACTTC. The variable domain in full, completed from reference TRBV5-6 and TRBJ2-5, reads DAGVTQSPTHLIKTRGQQVTLRCSPKSGHDTVSWYQQALGQGPQFIFQYYEEEERQRGNFPDRFSGHQFPNYSSELNVNALLLGDSALYLCASSFRSGQETQYFGPGTRLLVL.

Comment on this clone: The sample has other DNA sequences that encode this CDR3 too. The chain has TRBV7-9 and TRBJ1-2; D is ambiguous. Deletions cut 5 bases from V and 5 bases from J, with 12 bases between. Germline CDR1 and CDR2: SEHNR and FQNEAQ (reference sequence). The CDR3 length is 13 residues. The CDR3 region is CASSPDSIYGYTF. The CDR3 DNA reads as TGTGCCAGCAGCCCGGACTCAATTTATGGCTACACCTTC.

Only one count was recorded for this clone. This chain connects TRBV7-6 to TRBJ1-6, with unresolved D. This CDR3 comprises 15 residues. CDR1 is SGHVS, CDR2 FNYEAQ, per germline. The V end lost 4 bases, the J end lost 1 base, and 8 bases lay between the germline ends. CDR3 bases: TGTGCCAGCAGCTGGAGAGGGTCCTATAATTCACCCCTCCACTTT. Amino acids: CASSWRGSYNSPLHF. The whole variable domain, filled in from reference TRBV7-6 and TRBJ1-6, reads GAGVSQSPRYKVTKRGQDVALRCDPISGHVSLYWYRQALGQGPEFLTYFNYEAQQDKSGLPNDRFSAERPEGSISTLTIQRTEQRDSAMYRCASSWRGSYNSPLHFGNGTRLTVT.

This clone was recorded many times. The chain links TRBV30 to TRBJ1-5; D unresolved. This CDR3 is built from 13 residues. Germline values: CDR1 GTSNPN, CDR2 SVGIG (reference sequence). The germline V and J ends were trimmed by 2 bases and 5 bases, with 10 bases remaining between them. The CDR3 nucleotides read TGTGCCTGGAGTCGGGAAGTAGATCAGCCCCAGCATTTT. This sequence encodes CAWSREVDQPQHF.

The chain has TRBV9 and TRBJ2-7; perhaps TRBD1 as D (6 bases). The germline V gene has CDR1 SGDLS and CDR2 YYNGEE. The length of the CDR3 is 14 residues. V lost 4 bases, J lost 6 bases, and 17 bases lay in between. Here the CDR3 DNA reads TGTGCCAGCAGCCCCCGCCTAGTAGGGGGCGAGCAGTACTTC. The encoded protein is CASSPRLVGGEQYF. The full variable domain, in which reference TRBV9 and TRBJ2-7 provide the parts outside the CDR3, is DSGVTQTPKHLITATGQRVTLRCSPRSGDLSVYWYQQSLDQGLQFLIQYYNGEERAKGNILERFSAQQFPDLHSELNLSSLELGDSALYFCASSPRLVGGEQYFGPGTRLTVT.

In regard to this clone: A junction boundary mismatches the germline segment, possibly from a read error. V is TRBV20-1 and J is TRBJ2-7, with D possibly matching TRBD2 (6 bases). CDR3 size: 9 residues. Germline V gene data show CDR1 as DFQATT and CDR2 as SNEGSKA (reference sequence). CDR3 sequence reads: CSAVPGLNF. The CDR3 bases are TGCAGTGCTGTACCGGGACTCAACTTC.

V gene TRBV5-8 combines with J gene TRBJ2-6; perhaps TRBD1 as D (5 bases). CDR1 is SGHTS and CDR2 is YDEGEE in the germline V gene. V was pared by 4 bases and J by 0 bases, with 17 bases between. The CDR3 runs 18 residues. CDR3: CASSARQRLSSGANVLTF. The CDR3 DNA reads TGTGCCAGCAGCGCCCGACAGAGGCTTAGCTCTGGGGCCAACGTCCTGACTTTC.

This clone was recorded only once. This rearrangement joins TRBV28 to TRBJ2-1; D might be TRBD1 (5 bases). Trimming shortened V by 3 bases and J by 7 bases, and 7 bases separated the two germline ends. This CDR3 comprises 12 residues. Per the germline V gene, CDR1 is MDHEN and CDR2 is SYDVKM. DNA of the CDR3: TGTGCCAGCAGTTTCAGGGAAAATGAGCAGTTCTTC. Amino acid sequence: CASSFRENEQFF.

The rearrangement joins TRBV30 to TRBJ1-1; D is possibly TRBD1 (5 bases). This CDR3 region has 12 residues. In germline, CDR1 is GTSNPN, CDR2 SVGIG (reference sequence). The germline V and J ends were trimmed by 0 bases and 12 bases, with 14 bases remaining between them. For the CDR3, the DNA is TGTGCCTGGAGTGTATCAGGGTATGTGTCTTTCTTT. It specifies CAWSVSGYVSFF.

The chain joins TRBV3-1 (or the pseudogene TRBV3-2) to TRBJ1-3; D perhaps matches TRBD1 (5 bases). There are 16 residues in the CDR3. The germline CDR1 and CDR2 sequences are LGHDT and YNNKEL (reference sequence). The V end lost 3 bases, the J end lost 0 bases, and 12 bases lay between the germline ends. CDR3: CASSHLQVSSGNTIYF. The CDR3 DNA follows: TGTGCCAGCAGCCACCTACAGGTGAGCTCTGGAAACACCATATATTTT.

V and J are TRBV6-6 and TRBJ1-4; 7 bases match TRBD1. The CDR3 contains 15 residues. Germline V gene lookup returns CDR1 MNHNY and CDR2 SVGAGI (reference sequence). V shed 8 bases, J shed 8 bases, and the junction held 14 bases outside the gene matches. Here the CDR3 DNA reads TGTGCCAGCCTTGACAGGGATCCCCGTGGGGAAAAACTGTTTTTT. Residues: CASLDRDPRGEKLFF.

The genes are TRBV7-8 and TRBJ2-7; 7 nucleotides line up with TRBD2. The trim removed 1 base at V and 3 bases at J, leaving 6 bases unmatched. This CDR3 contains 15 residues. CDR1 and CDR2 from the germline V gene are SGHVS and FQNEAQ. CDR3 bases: TGTGCCAGCAGCTTAGGGCCCTTAGCGGGCTACGAGCAGTACTTC. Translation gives CASSLGPLAGYEQYF.

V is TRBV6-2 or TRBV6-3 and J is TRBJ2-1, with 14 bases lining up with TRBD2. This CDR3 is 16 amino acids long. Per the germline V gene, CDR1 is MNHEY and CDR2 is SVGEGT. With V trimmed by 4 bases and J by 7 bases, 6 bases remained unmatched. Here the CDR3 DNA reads TGTGCCAGCAGTTTTGGGACTAGCGGGAGCATAAATGAGCAGTTCTTC. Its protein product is CASSFGTSGSINEQFF.

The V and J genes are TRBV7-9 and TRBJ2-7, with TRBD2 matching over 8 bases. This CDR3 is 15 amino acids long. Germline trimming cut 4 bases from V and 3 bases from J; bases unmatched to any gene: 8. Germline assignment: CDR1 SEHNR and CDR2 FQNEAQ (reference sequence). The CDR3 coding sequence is TGTGCCAGCAGCTCAAAGCAGACTAGCGTCTACGAGCAGTACTTC. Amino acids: CASSSKQTSVYEQYF.

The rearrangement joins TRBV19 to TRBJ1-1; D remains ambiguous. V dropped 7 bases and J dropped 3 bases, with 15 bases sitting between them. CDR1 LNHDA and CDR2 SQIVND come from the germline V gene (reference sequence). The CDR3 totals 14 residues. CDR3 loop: CASTPLVGDTEAFF. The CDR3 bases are TGTGCCAGTACCCCGCTTGTTGGAGACACTGAAGCTTTCTTT.

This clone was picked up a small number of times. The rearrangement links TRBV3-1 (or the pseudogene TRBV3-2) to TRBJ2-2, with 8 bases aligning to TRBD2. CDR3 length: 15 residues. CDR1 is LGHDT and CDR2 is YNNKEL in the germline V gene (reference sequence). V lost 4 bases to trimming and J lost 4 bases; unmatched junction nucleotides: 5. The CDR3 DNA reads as TGTGCCAGCAGCCGAAGCGGGAGAGGCACCGGGGAGCTGTTTTTT. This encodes CASSRSGRGTGELFF.

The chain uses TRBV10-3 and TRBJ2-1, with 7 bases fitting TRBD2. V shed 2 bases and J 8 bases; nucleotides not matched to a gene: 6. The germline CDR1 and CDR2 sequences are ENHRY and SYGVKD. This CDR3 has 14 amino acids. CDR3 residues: CAISERGVRDEQFF. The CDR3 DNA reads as TGTGCCATCAGTGAGCGGGGGGTGAGGGATGAGCAGTTCTTC.

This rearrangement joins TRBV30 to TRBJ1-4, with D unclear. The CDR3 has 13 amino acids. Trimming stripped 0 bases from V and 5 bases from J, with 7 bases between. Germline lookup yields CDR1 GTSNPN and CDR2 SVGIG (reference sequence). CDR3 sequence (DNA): TGTGCCTGGAGTGTGAGGAGAAATGAAAAACTGTTTTTT. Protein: CAWSVRRNEKLFF.

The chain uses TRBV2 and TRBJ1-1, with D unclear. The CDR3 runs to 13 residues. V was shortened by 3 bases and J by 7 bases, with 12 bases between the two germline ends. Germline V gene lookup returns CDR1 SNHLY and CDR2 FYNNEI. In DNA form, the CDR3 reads TGTGCCAGCAGTGATGGTTTTTCGGGTGAAGCTTTCTTT. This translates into CASSDGFSGEAFF.

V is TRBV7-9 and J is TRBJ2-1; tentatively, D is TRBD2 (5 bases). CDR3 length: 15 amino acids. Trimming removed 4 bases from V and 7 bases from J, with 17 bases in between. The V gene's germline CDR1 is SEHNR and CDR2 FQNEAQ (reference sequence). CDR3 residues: CASSSSEVLGNEQFF. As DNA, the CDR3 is TGTGCCAGCAGCTCATCGGAGGTACTGGGAAATGAGCAGTTCTTC.

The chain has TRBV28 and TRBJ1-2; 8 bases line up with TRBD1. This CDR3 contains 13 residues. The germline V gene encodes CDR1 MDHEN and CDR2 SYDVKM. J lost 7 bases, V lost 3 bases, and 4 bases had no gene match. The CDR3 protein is CASSFRQGTGYTF. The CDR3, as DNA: TGTGCCAGCAGTTTCAGACAGGGGACTGGCTACACCTTC.